The sequence of this T cell receptor (beta chain) was determined in a study of T cells in Graves' hyperthyroidism and ophthalmopathy (dated by TCRdb to between 2017 and 2020). With regard to the full study: Peripheral blood samples were taken at initial diagnosis, before any treatment was given. TCR V-J signatures able to tell the groups apart were searched for in a discovery cohort of 95 or so patients, of whom around 43 had Graves' ophthalmopathy and around 58 had stable Graves' hyperthyroidism. Prospective prediction of ophthalmopathy was tested in an independent validation cohort of 18 to 20 hyperthyroidism patients and 17 patients who later progressed to ophthalmopathy. The 75 to 100 discovery patients were randomly split 7:3 into training and test sets. Thyroid tissue and blood T-cell repertoires from several Graves' hyperthyroidism patients were also compared in the study. Following sampling, methimazole starting at 30 mg daily was given to hyperthyroidism patients, and high-dose intravenous methylprednisolone was given to ophthalmopathy patients. TCR Vbeta CDR3 sequencing of 120 to 150 peripheral blood samples (roughly 43 ophthalmopathy, about 75 hyperthyroidism and roughly 17 progressor patients) is reported in the paper. The full study reports these points: Ophthalmopathy was separated from stable hyperthyroidism by a 13 V-J signature model, with over 85% sensitivity and roughly 84% specificity obtained in cross-validation and 80%/75% obtained in testing. Most expanded thyroid clonotypes (frequency above 0.001) were also detected in blood, suggesting blood repertoires may reflect thyroid immune responses. During validation, the model predicted progression to ophthalmopathy a median of about 6.5 months ahead of onset, with approximately 71% sensitivity and 72% to 80% specificity. No statistical method was used to set the sample size in advance, and investigators knew the group allocation.

Hyperthyroidism patients were newly diagnosed, had a disease duration of under 2 months, and were aged 18 to 65 years. Patients with uncontrolled infections, other autoimmune diseases, pregnancy or lactation were excluded. Clinical symptoms, serum thyroxine and TRAb, thyroid ultrasound, and orbital computed tomography formed the basis for the diagnoses. Blood from progressor patients was drawn when they were first diagnosed with hyperthyroidism, before any ophthalmopathy symptoms appeared. PBMCs were isolated from about 10 ml of fresh peripheral blood by Ficoll-Paque density gradient centrifugation. Patients classed as progressors first received a Graves' hyperthyroidism diagnosis and then went on to develop ophthalmopathy during follow-up. Total RNA was extracted using Trizol reagent, and RNA quality was assessed on an Agilent 2100 Bioanalyzer. From its cysteine to its phenylalanine, the CDR3 spans 13 amino acids. CDR3 DNA only is kept here, 39 bases in frame from base 1. A distance of 8 bases separates the germline ends of V and J, which lose 3 bases and 2 bases respectively. Per the germline V gene, MDHEN is the CDR1 and SYDVKM is the CDR2.

The TCR beta CDR3 regions were amplified from the RNA transcripts. The TCR CDR3 was subjected to a first round of RT-PCR using the HTBI primer set and the Qiagen OneStep RT-PCR kit. A second multiplex PCR round built the libraries, followed by size selection and purification. The libraries were sequenced on an Illumina HiSeq2000 using paired-end 100 bp reads. The paper's data handling went like this. SOAPnuke was used to process the raw data, with reads discarded if the reads contained adapters or uncalled bases, had a mean Phred below 15, or lacked an exact constant-primer or identifier match. High-quality paired reads were merged with COPE v1.2.5, and unique nucleotide sequences were defined as clonotypes. Clonotypes were aligned to IMGT TRBV, TRBD and TRBJ reference segments using MiTCR v1.1. Only V-J combinations with frequency above 0.0001, covering approximately 99% of repertoires, were analysed. The TCS score was defined as the ratio of F50 (clonal expansion) to E x V (chaos), calculated using BLOSUM62-based TCRdist between CDR3 peptides within each V-J. Welch's t-statistics and random forest reduced 514 V-J features to about 12, which were used in a naive Bayes classifier (R e1071). TCRdb reprocessed the public reads (quality trimming at Q25 with fastp, clone calling with MiXCR) and kept in-frame beta chains. Rows with one shared CDR3 protein collapse into an entry with the most common genes and DNA. The V and J calls follow TCRdb's processing rather than the paper's. This sample lists some 600,000 distinct CDR3 sequences; about 15% were detected once. The ten top clones hold around 5.4% of the sample.

In its sample, this clonotype was seen many times. The target of this receptor is not known. No base quality values were provided; no much bigger clone lies one nucleotide off. The sequence joins TRBV28 to TRBJ2-7, with no D gene named confidently. Sample: blood. The clonotype originates from a young woman with Graves' hyperthyroidism that later progressed to Graves' ophthalmopathy. The CDR3 has the sequence CASSLVRPYEQYF. The bases are TGTGCCAGCAGTTTGGTGAGGCCCTACGAGCAGTACTTC. With the portions outside the CDR3 filled from the reference TRBV28 and TRBJ2-7 genes, the complete variable region becomes DVKVTQSSRYLVKRTGEKVFLECVQDMDHENMFWYRQDPGLGLRLIYFSYDVKMKEKGDIPEGYSVSREKKERFSLILESASTNQTSMYLCASSLVRPYEQYFGPGTRLTVT.